The rows below give T cell receptor beta chains drawn from one sample of a study of blood T cells in healthy people across ages. TCRdb reprocessed the 5' RACE reads with MiXCR, giving one entry per CDR3 protein. The sample contains roughly 800,000 distinct CDR3 sequences, more than 20% of which appear only once. The data were also submitted as part of a second study, on T cells of mothers and their children.

Sequencing was carried out using blood. Receptors were obtained from a boy between 5 and 17 years old in good health. Each CDR3 is given with its conserved first and last residue. D genes are given only for firm matches. Some rows have no size entry. The others give once, few or many, or a class for an expanded clone.

>TRBJ2-7|few|TRBV19|TRBD2
TGTGCCAGTAGACTAGCGGGGGATACCTACGAGCAGTACTTC
CASRLAGDTYEQYF
>TRBJ2-6|.|TRBV5-1|.
TGCGCCAGCAGCTTGCGAGGTGGGGACGTCCTGACTTTC
CASSLRGGDVLTF
>TRBJ1-1|.|TRBV20-1|.
TGCAGTGCTAGACCAGGGTATCCGAACACTGAAGCTTTCTTT
CSARPGYPNTEAFF
>TRBJ2-7|few|TRBV11-2|.
TGTGCCAGCACCCCCGGGGGGCGCAGAGAGCAGTACTTC
CASTPGGRREQYF
>TRBJ2-7|.|TRBV5-1|.
TGCGCCAGCAGCGCCGGGTCCTTCGAGTACTTC
CASSAGSFEYF
>TRBJ2-1|few|TRBV5-1|TRBD1
TGCGCCAGCAGCTTGGTCCCACCGGGACAGGGGGGGGATGAGCAGTTCTTC
CASSLVPPGQGGDEQFF
>TRBJ2-7|.|TRBV7-9|TRBD2
TGTGCCAGCGGCTTCGGGACTAGCGGCTCCTACGAGCAGTACTTC
CASGFGTSGSYEQYF
>TRBJ2-7|.|TRBV14|.
TGTGCCAGCAGCCAACCGGGATCCGTGGACGAGCAGTACTTC
CASSQPGSVDEQYF
>TRBJ1-1|many|TRBV25-1|.
TGTGCCAGCAGTGGCCCAGGCTCGCGGGAAGCTTTCTTT
CASSGPGSREAFF
>TRBJ1-5|.|TRBV12-3/TRBV12-4|.
TGTGCCAGCAGGACGGGAGGGGATAGCAATCAGCCCCAGCATTTT
CASRTGGDSNQPQHF
>TRBJ1-2|.|TRBV29-1|TRBD1
TGCAGCGTTGTAGGCATTACAGGGGGTCATGGCTACGCCTTC
CSVVGITGGHGYAF
>TRBJ2-1|.|TRBV13|.
TGTGCCAGCAGCTTATTGGGCGCAAGGAGCTCCTACAATGAGCAGTTCTTC
CASSLLGARSSYNEQFF
>TRBJ2-7|.|TRBV4-2|.
TGTGCCAGCAGCCAAGGGGACTTAAAGGTCTACGAGCAGTACTTC
CASSQGDLKVYEQYF
>TRBJ2-5|few|TRBV29-1|TRBD2
TGCAGCGTCCTGGAACTAGCGGGGGGGACCCAGTACTTC
CSVLELAGGTQYF
>TRBJ1-1|few|TRBV20-1|TRBD1
TGCAGTGCGCGGGACAGCCTGAACACTGAAGCTTTCTTT
CSARDSLNTEAFF
>TRBJ2-7|.|TRBV4-3|.
TGCGCCAGCAGCCAAGGACAGGAACCCTACGAGCAGTACTTC
CASSQGQEPYEQYF
>TRBJ1-5|few|TRBV7-9|TRBD1
TGTGCCAGCAGCGCGGGACAGGGAGGTCAGCCCCAGCATTTT
CASSAGQGGQPQHF
>TRBJ2-3|.|TRBV7-2|.
TGTGCCAGCAGCTTAGAGGCCCCGCCAGATACGCAGTATTTT
CASSLEAPPDTQYF
>TRBJ2-3|.|TRBV5-1|.
TGCGCCAGCAGCCCCTTTATAGCGAGCACAGATACGCAGTATTTT
CASSPFIASTDTQYF
>TRBJ1-3|few|TRBV6-6|.
TGTGCCATCTCCACGGGAATTCCTGGAAACACCATATATTTT
CAISTGIPGNTIYF
>TRBJ2-3|medium-sized|TRBV18|.
TGTGCCAGCTCGACCTCCGCAGATACGCAGTATTTT
CASSTSADTQYF
>TRBJ1-5|few|TRBV28|.
TGTGCCAGCAGTTTATCCAGCAGGGGCAATCAGCCCCAGCATTTT
CASSLSSRGNQPQHF
>TRBJ2-7|few|TRBV29-1|.
TGCAGCGTGGCCTTACAGGAGGGCTCCTACGAGCAGTACTTC
CSVALQEGSYEQYF
>TRBJ2-7|few|TRBV28|TRBD1
TGTGCCAGCAGTGCTCCGGGACAGGGCAGGTCCTACGAGCAGTACTTC
CASSAPGQGRSYEQYF
>TRBJ2-1|.|TRBV6-1|TRBD1
TGTGCCAGCAGTGAGCAATACAGGGGACAGTACAATGAGCAGTTCTTC
CASSEQYRGQYNEQFF
>TRBJ2-7|few|TRBV7-8|.
TGTGCCAGCAGCTTAGAGGGGTGGGGATACGAGCAGTACTTC
CASSLEGWGYEQYF
>TRBJ2-1|.|TRBV7-2|.
TGTGCCAGCAAATCTCAGGGAACCTCCTACAATGAGCAGTTCTTC
CASKSQGTSYNEQFF
>TRBJ2-5|.|TRBV7-9|.
TGTGCCAGCAGCTCTATCCGAGGGGCTGCCGAAGAGACCCAGTACTTC
CASSSIRGAAEETQYF
>TRBJ2-3|few|TRBV20-1|.
TGCAGTGCCCCCGCGAGGCAACACTCTAGGACAGATACGCAGTATTTT
CSAPARQHSRTDTQYF
>TRBJ1-2|few|TRBV20-1|TRBD1
TGCAGTGCCCAGTATCGGGACAGGGGAACGGCTGGCTACACCTTC
CSAQYRDRGTAGYTF
>TRBJ2-7|.|TRBV4-3|.
TGCGCCAGCAGCCAAGATCGCGCTAGCGTCTACGAGCAGTACTTC
CASSQDRASVYEQYF
>TRBJ2-4|.|TRBV20-1|.
TGCAGTGCTAGAGATACATATCAGGGAGCAACGACGGCCAAAAACATTCAGTACTTC
CSARDTYQGATTAKNIQYF
>TRBJ2-7|.|TRBV6-5|TRBD1
TGTGCCAGCAGAGACAGGGATTACTTCTACGAGCGGTACTTC
CASRDRDYFYERYF
>TRBJ2-7|.|TRBV7-9|.
TGTGCCAGCAGCGCAAGTGGGGACACGGTGAACGAGCAGTACTTC
CASSASGDTVNEQYF
>TRBJ2-1|few|TRBV12-1|.
TGTGCCAGCAGCCCGAACCGGGACAGGGAATACAATGAGCAGTTCTTC
CASSPNRDREYNEQFF
>TRBJ1-2|.|TRBV7-9|.
TGTGCCAGCAGGCCGAGAGGCGACTATGGCTACACCTTC
CASRPRGDYGYTF
>TRBJ2-2|.|TRBV28|.
TGTGCCACCTCCTTTCGGCTGTTTTTT
CATSFRLFF
>TRBJ2-2|few|TRBV4-1|.
TGCGCCAGCAGCCACCCCGGGGGCACCGGGGAGCTGTTTTTT
CASSHPGGTGELFF
>TRBJ2-1|.|TRBV4-3|.
TGCGCCAGCAGCCCCTATGGTGTGGATGAGCAGTTCTTC
CASSPYGVDEQFF
>TRBJ2-5|few|TRBV4-3|.
TGCGCCAGCAGCCAAGAGCTCGGGGAGACCCAGTACTTC
CASSQELGETQYF
>TRBJ1-4|.|TRBV6-1|.
TGTGCCAGCAGGAACGTTAGAAATGAAAAACTGTTTTTT
CASRNVRNEKLFF
>TRBJ1-5|many|TRBV29-1|.
TGCAGCGTAGGGACGGGGGACAATCAGCCCCAGCATTTT
CSVGTGDNQPQHF
>TRBJ2-7|few|TRBV4-1|TRBD2
TGCGCCAGCAGCCAGCCGGGACTAGCCCACGAGCAGTACTTC
CASSQPGLAHEQYF
>TRBJ2-7|.|TRBV29-1|.
TGCAGCGTCCGAGGGGGAGCGATCCTCTACGAGCAGTACTTC
CSVRGGAILYEQYF
>TRBJ1-1|.|TRBV29-1|.
TGCAGCGTCGCAACAGGCCTGAACACTGAAGCTTTCTTT
CSVATGLNTEAFF
>TRBJ2-1|.|TRBV28|TRBD2
TGTGCCGGCGGGAGCCTGAGCTCCTACAATGAGCAGTTCTTC
CAGGSLSSYNEQFF
>TRBJ2-3|few|TRBV4-3|.
TGCGCCAGCAGCCAAGTCGGTAGTAGGGGATTGGGAGATACGCAGTATTTT
CASSQVGSRGLGDTQYF
>TRBJ1-1|.|TRBV29-1|.
TGCAGCGTTATCGGTCAGGGTCGCACTGAAGCTTTCTTT
CSVIGQGRTEAFF
>TRBJ2-5|.|TRBV14|.
TGTGCCAGCAGCCAACAAGAACGGATAAGGGAATTCCAAGAGACCCAGTACTTC
CASSQQERIREFQETQYF
>TRBJ2-1|.|TRBV2|TRBD1
TGTGCCAGCAGTGAAGTGTCAGGGGGCAATGAGCAGTTCTTC
CASSEVSGGNEQFF